This T cell receptor beta chain was captured in a study of identical twins. Unique molecular identifiers were in the cDNA, with template-switch universal primer binding. Using its own MiXCR run on the 5' RACE reads, TCRdb lists one record per CDR3 protein. The sample shows more than 400,000 distinct CDR3 sequences, around 15% of them seen only once. This clonotype was detected a few times. Antigen: not known. Study-wide findings and caveats: Donors were not followed over many years; analysis was cross-sectional.

The same sample was also studied in work on yellow fever vaccine responses in identical twins.

This clonotype was obtained from a woman between 18 and 29 years old in good health. The sample was CD4+ T cells sorted from blood.

The CDR3 DNA reads as TGTGCCAGCAGGACGGGGGCAGGGGGCGTAGAGACCCAGTACTTC. As protein: CASRTGAGGVETQYF. The chain employs TRBV6-1 and TRBJ2-5; 8 bases are a match to TRBD1. The J segment lost 4 bases and the V segment lost 6 bases, leaving 10 bases of the junction unmatched. The CDR3 runs 15 residues. Germline assignment: CDR1 MNHNS and CDR2 SASEGT.